Below, 11 T cell receptor beta chains from the same sample are listed, as sequenced in a study of blood T cell repertoires in COVID-19. The repertoire was sequenced with immunoSEQ multiplex PCR; TCRdb's copy has only in-frame clones and lacks some. The sample records hundreds of thousands of clones, approximately 90% being singletons. Input material: peripheral blood. These TCRs come from a man in his 60s with COVID-19, enrolled during active disease.

The chain joins TRBV27 to TRBJ2-7, with D possibly matching TRBD1 (7 bases). Trimming cost V 8 bases and J 6 bases, with 17 bases left between them. CDR3 length: 13 amino acids. Per germline, CDR1 MNHEY and CDR2 SMNVEV (reference sequence). The CDR3 region is CASAGQGVLEQYF. The CDR3 region has the DNA TGTGCCAGCGCGGGGCAGGGGGTTCTCGAGCAGTACTTC.

The rearrangement uses TRBV3-1 (or the pseudogene TRBV3-2) and TRBJ1-2; 10 bases align to TRBD1. Germline-derived CDR1 and CDR2 are LGHDT and YNNKEL (reference sequence). The CDR3 length is 15 residues. V was pared by 1 base and J by 6 bases, with 5 bases of the junction left unmatched. CDR3 coding DNA: TGTGCCAGCAGCCAAGTGACAGGGGGCAGGAATGGCTACACCTTC. It specifies CASSQVTGGRNGYTF.

Regarding this clone: The sample carries other DNA sequences with the same CDR3. The genes are TRBV28 and TRBJ2-7; D may be TRBD1 (6 bases). Germline CDR1 is MDHEN and CDR2 is SYDVKM. V lost 5 bases, J lost 0 bases, and 8 bases lay in between. The CDR3 totals 13 residues. The CDR3, as DNA: TGTGCCAGCAGTCTGGACAGCTCCTACGAGCAGTACTTC. Protein product: CASSLDSSYEQYF.

The gene calls are TRBV7-9 and TRBJ1-1; 8 bases map to TRBD1. This CDR3 is built from 16 residues. Trimming took 1 base from V and 4 from J; bases not matched to a gene: 8. CDR1 and CDR2 (germline): SEHNR, FQNEAQ (reference sequence). Here the CDR3 reads CASSLVGRGRGTEAFF. The CDR3 DNA reads TGTGCCAGCAGCTTAGTGGGCAGGGGGCGAGGCACTGAAGCTTTCTTT.

V usage is TRBV7-9 and J usage is TRBJ2-3, with 7 bases aligning to TRBD2. V shed 4 bases and J 4 bases; nucleotides not matched to a gene: 11. From germline, CDR1 is SEHNR and CDR2 FQNEAQ (reference sequence). The CDR3 has 16 residues. CDR3 sequence: CASSSGTKVFADTQYF. The CDR3 DNA is TGTGCCAGCAGCTCCGGGACTAAGGTATTCGCAGATACGCAGTATTTT.

The gene calls are TRBV4-1 and TRBJ2-4; D is undetermined. Germline CDR1 reads MGHRA; CDR2 reads YSYEKL. V lost 1 base and J lost 2, with 9 bases in between. The CDR3 consists of 15 residues. The CDR3 sequence: CASSQASFPKNIQYF. The DNA of the CDR3 is TGCGCCAGCAGCCAAGCGTCGTTTCCCAAAAACATTCAGTACTTC.

The genes are TRBV5-1 and TRBJ1-1; a weak D match, TRBD1 (6 bases). Per the germline V gene, CDR1 is SGHRS and CDR2 is YFSETQ. V was shortened by 3 bases and J by 0 bases, with 15 bases between the two germline ends. The CDR3 covers 16 residues. The CDR3 reads CASSSGQIFMNTEAFF. In DNA form, the CDR3 reads TGCGCCAGCAGCTCTGGACAGATTTTCATGAACACTGAAGCTTTCTTT.

Here the CDR3 DNA reads TGTGCCAGTAGTATCCTCAGAGGGGGCTTTGGATTCGGCAATCAGCCCCAGCATTTT. Encoded protein: CASSILRGGFGFGNQPQHF. The V and J genes are TRBV19 and TRBJ1-5, with TRBD1 matching 7 bases. V trimming: 3 bases; J trimming: 2 bases; junction bases outside the gene matches: 16. This CDR3 comprises 19 residues. CDR1 is LNHDA and CDR2 is SQIVND in the germline V gene (reference sequence).

The rearrangement links TRBV20-1 to TRBJ1-2; D might be TRBD1 (5 bases). This CDR3 has 11 residues. Deletions cut 5 bases from V and 5 bases from J, with 9 bases between. Germline V gene lookup returns CDR1 DFQATT and CDR2 SNEGSKA (reference sequence). The chain's CDR3 is CSARQMYGYTF. The CDR3 DNA follows: TGCAGTGCTCGACAGATGTATGGCTACACCTTC.

The rearrangement joins TRBV5-1 to TRBJ2-5; TRBD1 matches 10 bases. V shed 7 bases and J 4 bases; nucleotides not matched to a gene: 10. The CDR3 covers 15 residues. Germline CDR1 and CDR2: SGHRS and YFSETQ. CDR3 residues: CASELGQGKGETQYF. The CDR3 DNA follows: TGCGCCAGCGAACTGGGACAGGGGAAAGGAGAGACCCAGTACTTC.

The V call is TRBV24-1, the J call TRBJ1-2; the D gene is possibly TRBD1 (5 bases). This CDR3 is built from 18 residues. The germline V and J ends were trimmed by 3 bases and 0 bases, with 19 bases remaining between them. Germline-derived CDR1 and CDR2 are KGHDR and SFDVKD. CDR3 DNA sequence: TGTGCCACCAGTGATGCCAGGGCCAGTCGAGAAGCTAACTATGGCTACACCTTC. Translating gives CATSDARASREANYGYTF.